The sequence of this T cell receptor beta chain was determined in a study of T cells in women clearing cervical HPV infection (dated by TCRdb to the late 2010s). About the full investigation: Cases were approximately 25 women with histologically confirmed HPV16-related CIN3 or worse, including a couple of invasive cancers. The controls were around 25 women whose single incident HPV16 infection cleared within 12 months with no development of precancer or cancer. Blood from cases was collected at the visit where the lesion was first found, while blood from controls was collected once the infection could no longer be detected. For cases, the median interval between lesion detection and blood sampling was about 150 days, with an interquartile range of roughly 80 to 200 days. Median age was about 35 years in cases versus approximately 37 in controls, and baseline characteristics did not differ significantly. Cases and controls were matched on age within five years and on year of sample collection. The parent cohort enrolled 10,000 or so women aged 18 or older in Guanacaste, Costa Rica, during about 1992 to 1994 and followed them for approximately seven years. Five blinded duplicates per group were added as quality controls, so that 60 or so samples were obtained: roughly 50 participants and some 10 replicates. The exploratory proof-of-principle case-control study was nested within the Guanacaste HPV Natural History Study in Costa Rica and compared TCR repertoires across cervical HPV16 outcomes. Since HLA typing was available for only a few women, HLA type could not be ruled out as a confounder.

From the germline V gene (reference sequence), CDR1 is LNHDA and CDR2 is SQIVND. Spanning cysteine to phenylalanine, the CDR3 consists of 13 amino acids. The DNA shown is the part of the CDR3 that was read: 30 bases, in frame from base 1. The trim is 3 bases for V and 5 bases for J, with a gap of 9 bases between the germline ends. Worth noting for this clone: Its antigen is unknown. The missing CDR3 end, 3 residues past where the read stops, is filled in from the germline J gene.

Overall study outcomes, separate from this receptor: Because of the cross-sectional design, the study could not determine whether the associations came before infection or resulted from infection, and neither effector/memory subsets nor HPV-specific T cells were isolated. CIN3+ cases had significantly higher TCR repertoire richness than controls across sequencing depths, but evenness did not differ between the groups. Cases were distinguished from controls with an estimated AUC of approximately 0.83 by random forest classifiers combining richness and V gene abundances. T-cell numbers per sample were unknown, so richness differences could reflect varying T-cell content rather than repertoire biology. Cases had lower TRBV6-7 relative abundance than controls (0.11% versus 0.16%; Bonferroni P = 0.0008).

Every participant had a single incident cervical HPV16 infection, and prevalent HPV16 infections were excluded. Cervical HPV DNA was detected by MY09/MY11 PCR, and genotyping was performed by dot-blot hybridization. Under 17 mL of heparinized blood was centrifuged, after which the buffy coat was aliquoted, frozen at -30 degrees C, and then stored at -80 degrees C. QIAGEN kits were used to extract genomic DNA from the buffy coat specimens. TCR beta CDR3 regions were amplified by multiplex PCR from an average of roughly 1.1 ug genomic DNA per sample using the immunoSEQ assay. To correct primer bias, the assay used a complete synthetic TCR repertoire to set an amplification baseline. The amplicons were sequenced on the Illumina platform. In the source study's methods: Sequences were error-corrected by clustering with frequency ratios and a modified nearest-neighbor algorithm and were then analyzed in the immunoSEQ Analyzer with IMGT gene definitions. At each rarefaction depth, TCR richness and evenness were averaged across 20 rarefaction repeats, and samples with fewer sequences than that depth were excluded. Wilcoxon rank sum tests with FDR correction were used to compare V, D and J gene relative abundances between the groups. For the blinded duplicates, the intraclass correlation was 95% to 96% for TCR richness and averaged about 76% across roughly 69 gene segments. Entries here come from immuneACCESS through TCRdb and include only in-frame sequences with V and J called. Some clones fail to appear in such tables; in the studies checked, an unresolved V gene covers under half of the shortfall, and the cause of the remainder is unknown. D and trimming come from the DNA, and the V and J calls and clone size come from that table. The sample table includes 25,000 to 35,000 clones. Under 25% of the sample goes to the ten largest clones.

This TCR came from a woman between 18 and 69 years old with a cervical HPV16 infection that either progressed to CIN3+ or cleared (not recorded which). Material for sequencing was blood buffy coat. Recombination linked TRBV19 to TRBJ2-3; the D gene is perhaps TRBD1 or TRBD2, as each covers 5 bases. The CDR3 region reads CASSMKRGDTQYF. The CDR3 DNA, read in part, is TGTGCCAGTAGTATGAAGAGGGGAGATACG.